This T cell receptor (beta chain) originates from a study of blood T cell repertoires in COVID-19. For the study at large: Acute-phase and convalescent COVID-19 samples originated in the United States, Italy and Spain. From T cells, B-cell-depleted T cells, or PBMCs came the material, which was cDNA or gDNA.

V lost 0 bases and J lost 8, with 14 bases in between. The CDR3 contains 15 residues. Germline CDR1 reads SGHRS; CDR2 reads YFSETQ. Original analysis: Amplifying reference gene primers gave estimates of nucleated cell counts. Data came from immunoSEQ multiplex PCR; TCRdb stores just in-frame clones and leaves some out. Clonal size and the V and J genes are those of that table, whereas D and trimming came from the DNA. Among some 300,000 clones listed, roughly 87% were seen once. Sequenced: peripheral blood. V is TRBV5-1 and J is TRBJ1-4, with no clear D. The clonotype was recovered from a young man with active or convalescent COVID-19. The CDR3 sequence is CASSLAASSREKLFF. The CDR3 DNA sequence: TGCGCCAGCAGCTTGGCCGCGTCGTCGAGGGAAAAACTGTTTTTT.